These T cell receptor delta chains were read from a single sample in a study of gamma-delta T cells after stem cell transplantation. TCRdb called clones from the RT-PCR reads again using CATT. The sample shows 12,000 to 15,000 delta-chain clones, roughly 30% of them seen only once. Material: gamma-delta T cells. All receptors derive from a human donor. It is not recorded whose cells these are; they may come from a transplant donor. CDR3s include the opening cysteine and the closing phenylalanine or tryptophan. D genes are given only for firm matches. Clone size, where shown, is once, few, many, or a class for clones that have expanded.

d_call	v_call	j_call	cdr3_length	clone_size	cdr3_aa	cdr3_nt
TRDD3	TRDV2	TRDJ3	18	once	CACDILPGGYWYTRQMFF	TGTGCCTGTGACATCCTTCCTGGGGGATACTGGTACACCCGACAGATGTTTTTC
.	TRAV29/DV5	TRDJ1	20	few	CAASSFSTGDIGKYTDKPIF	TGTGCAGCAAGCTCATTCTCCACCGGGGATATTGGGAAATACACCGATAAACCCATCTTT
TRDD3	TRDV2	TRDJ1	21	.	CACDTKRSYWGIRGLPGKLIF	TGTGCCTGTGACACCAAGAGGAGCTATTGGGGGATACGGGGCCTTCCGGGTAAACTCATCTTT
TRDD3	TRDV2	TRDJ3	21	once	CACDTYWGNGADAWDTRQMFF	TGTGCCTGTGACACCTACTGGGGGAACGGAGCTGATGCCTGGGACACCCGACAGATGTTTTTC
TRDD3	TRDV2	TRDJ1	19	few	CACDTGLYWGIPGTDKLIF	TGTGCCTGTGACACCGGATTGTACTGGGGGATACCGGGAACCGATAAACTCATCTTT
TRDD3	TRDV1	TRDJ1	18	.	CALGERHTNYWGIIRLIF	TGTGCTCTTGGGGAACGTCACACAAACTACTGGGGGATAATTCGGCTCATCTTT
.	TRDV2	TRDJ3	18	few	CACDTLRRDYWDTRQMFF	TGTGCCTGTGACACCCTACGCAGGGATTACTGGGACACCCGACAGATGTTTTTC
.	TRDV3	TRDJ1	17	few	CALVHHFTWLGVDKLIF	TGTGCCTTGGTTCATCACTTTACCTGGTTAGGAGTCGATAAACTCATCTTT
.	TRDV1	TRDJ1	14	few	CALGANSITDKLIF	TGTGCTCTTGGGGCGAACTCGATTACCGACAAACTCATCTTT
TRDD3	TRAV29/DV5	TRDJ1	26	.	CAAGSYAPVLGVARRDYLFSGRKLIF	TGTGCAGCAGGATCCTACGCCCCTGTACTGGGGGTCGCTAGGCGAGATTATCTGTTTTCCGGACGTAAACTCATCTTT
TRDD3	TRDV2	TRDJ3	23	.	CACDTSYHRISGGYAYRSRQMFF	TGTGCCTGTGACACCTCCTACCATCGGATCTCTGGGGGATACGCGTATAGGTCCCGACAGATGTTTTTC
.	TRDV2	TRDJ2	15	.	CACDLTTKEAAQLFF	TGTGCCTGTGACCTAACAACGAAAGAGGCAGCACAACTCTTCTTT
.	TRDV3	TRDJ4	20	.	CASAYGPYWVSHAEARPLIF	TGTGCCTCCGCCTACGGTCCTTACTGGGTGAGCCACGCGGAGGCCAGACCCCTGATCTTT
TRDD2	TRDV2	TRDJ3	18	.	CACDIPTGSSWDTRQMFF	TGTGCCTGTGACATTCCTACCGGGAGCTCCTGGGACACCCGACAGATGTTTTTC